These 10 T cell receptor beta chains share one sample of origin, sequenced in a study of neurological immune-mediated disorders. TCRdb analysed the 5' RACE reads with MiXCR anew, one entry per CDR3 protein. There are 65,000 to 85,000 distinct CDR3 sequences in the sample; about 3% occur only once, and about 5% lies in the top ten. The sample was PBMCs. These receptors were collected from a woman aged 50 to 60 with multiple sclerosis.

This clonotype appeared many times. This sequence joins TRBV12-3 or TRBV12-4 and TRBJ1-1; maybe TRBD1 (5 bases). The V and J ends lost 6 bases and 10 bases respectively, with 21 bases between them. The CDR3 is 14 amino acids. This chain's CDR3 is CASSSRAAGGVAFF. CDR3 bases: TGTGCCAGCAGCTCAAGGGCGGCGGGGGGGGTAGCTTTCTTT.

The chain employs TRBV10-3 and TRBJ2-5, with D maybe TRBD2 (6 bases). The germline V and J ends were trimmed by 3 bases and 5 bases, with 16 bases remaining between them. CDR1 is ENHRY and CDR2 is SYGVKD in the germline V gene. This CDR3 contains 15 residues. CDR3 in amino acids: CAISEEGKAGETQYF. DNA of the CDR3: TGTGCCATCAGTGAAGAAGGCAAAGCGGGCGAGACCCAGTACTTC.

This clonotype was detected ten times or more. The CDR3 sequence: CASSLTGMSSYEQYV. In nucleotides, the CDR3 is TGTGCCAGCAGTTTGACAGGGATGAGCTCCTACGAGCAGTACGTC. The rearrangement uses TRBV28 and TRBJ2-7; TRBD1 matches at 7 bases. Germline assignment: CDR1 MDHEN and CDR2 SYDVKM. J lost 0 bases, V lost 3 bases, and 5 bases had no gene match. The CDR3 runs 15 residues.

This clonotype was seen ten or more times. The V gene is TRBV18, the J gene TRBJ1-3; D unresolved. With 1 base removed from V and 8 bases from J, the gap between germline ends came to 9 bases. The CDR3 loop spans 13 amino acids. CDR1 is KGHSH, CDR2 LQKENI, per germline. The CDR3 DNA sequence: TGTGCCAGCTCACCACTGGTGGAAGACACCATATATTTT. Translating it yields CASSPLVEDTIYF.

This clonotype was recorded at least ten times. The chain combines TRBV7-2 with TRBJ2-1; 10 nucleotides match TRBD1. Germline V lookup: CDR1 SGHTA, CDR2 FQGNSA. The CDR3 spans 17 residues. V was pared by 2 bases and J by 6 bases, with 10 bases of the junction left unmatched. The DNA for the CDR3 is TGTGCCAGCAGCTTATTACTGGGGGACAGGGGTGGCAATGAGCAGTTCTTC. Translated, it gives CASSLLLGDRGGNEQFF.

This clonotype has a count of ten or more. The chain is built from TRBV20-1 and TRBJ2-5; D might be TRBD2 (5 bases). V lost 0 bases, J lost 4 bases, and 12 bases lay in between. Per the germline V gene, CDR1 is DFQATT and CDR2 is SNEGSKA (reference sequence). This CDR3 is 14 amino acids long. CDR3 in amino acids: CSARDARAAETQYF. CDR3 in DNA: TGCAGTGCTAGAGACGCGCGGGCCGCAGAGACCCAGTACTTC.

This clonotype came up many times. This chain links TRBV7-9 with TRBJ1-5; D is unresolved. This CDR3 is 14 amino acids long. Trimming removed 3 bases at V and 5 bases at J, with 11 bases between. Germline CDR1 and CDR2: SEHNR and FQNEAQ (reference sequence). Here the CDR3 reads CASSFLGSDQPQHF. CDR3 nucleotide sequence: TGTGCCAGCAGCTTTCTAGGTTCCGATCAGCCCCAGCATTTT.

This clonotype has a count of ten or more. V gene TRBV5-1 combines with J gene TRBJ2-2, with 11 bases identical to TRBD2. V lost 0 bases to trimming and J lost 6 bases; unmatched junction nucleotides: 13. Germline V gene data show CDR1 as SGHRS and CDR2 as YFSETQ. The CDR3 sequence is 19 residues long. CDR3 loop: CASSLVLLAGGRIAGELFF. DNA for the CDR3: TGCGCCAGCAGCTTGGTTCTGCTAGCGGGGGGACGCATTGCCGGGGAGCTGTTTTTT.

This clonotype was seen at least ten times. In DNA form, the CDR3 reads TGCGCCAGCAGCTTGTCACCCAGCCAAGAGACCCAGTACTTC. Residues: CASSLSPSQETQYF. The chain links TRBV5-1 to TRBJ2-5; D not certain. V was clipped by 1 base and J by 1 base, with 8 bases between them. The germline gives CDR1 SGHRS, CDR2 YFSETQ. The length of the CDR3 is 14 residues.

In its sample, this clonotype was seen many times. The V and J genes are TRBV6-5 and TRBJ1-2, with D unresolved. The CDR3 sequence is 16 residues long. Trimming took 0 bases from V and 5 from J, leaving 16 bases between them. The germline V gene has CDR1 MNHEY and CDR2 SVGAGI. This CDR3 reads CASSYSPRDFLYGYTF. CDR3 in DNA: TGTGCCAGCAGTTACTCGCCTCGGGATTTCCTATATGGCTACACCTTC.